This is a list of T cell receptor beta chains from one sample in a study of tumor and adjacent non-tumor tissue in lung cancer. One entry per CDR3 protein, called by TCRdb with MiXCR from the multiplex PCR reads. The table has fewer than 90,000 distinct CDR3 sequences, 76% seen once; the top ten hold roughly 22%. Sequencing used distant non-tumor lung tissue. These receptors all stem from a woman aged 45 to 65 with non-small cell lung cancer. The CDR3 runs from the conserved cysteine through the conserved F or W. The D gene is left open where the match is weak. Size values are once, few and many counts, or a class for expanded clones, and some rows have none.

d_call j_call clone_size v_call cdr3_aa cdr3_nt
TRBD2 TRBJ2-1 few TRBV20-1 CSVRGLAGIRYNEQFF TGCAGTGTTAGAGGACTAGCGGGTATCCGCTACAATGAGCAGTTCTTC
TRBD2 TRBJ2-5 few TRBV20-1 CSARGGSPQETQYF TGCAGTGCTAGAGGCGGGAGCCCCCAAGAGACCCAGTACTTC
. TRBJ1-1 . TRBV6-5 CASSYGRYIEAFF TGTGCCAGCAGTTACGGTCGGTACATTGAAGCTTTCTTT
. TRBJ2-1 . TRBV6-1 CASRTPGLEQNIEQFF TGTGCCAGCAGAACCCCGGGATTAGAGCAAAACATTGAGCAGTTCTTC
. TRBJ2-3 . TRBV4-1 CARSQVLGGTDTQYF TGCGCCAGAAGCCAGGTACTAGGGGGGACAGATACGCAGTATTTT
. TRBJ2-2 . TRBV11-2 CVSSLENSGELFF TGTGTCAGCAGCCTCGAGAACAGCGGGGAGCTGTTTTTT
TRBD1 TRBJ1-1 . TRBV20-1 CSATSQGARNTEAFF TGCAGTGCCACGTCTCAGGGGGCGCGGAACACTGAAGCTTTCTTT
. TRBJ2-4 many TRBV7-9 CAAESLAKNIQYF TGTGCCGCGGAGTCCCTAGCCAAAAACATTCAGTACTTC
TRBD2 TRBJ2-1 many TRBV4-1 CASSQGPSGAYNEQFF TGCGCCAGCAGCCAGGGCCCTAGCGGGGCCTACAATGAGCAGTTCTTC
. TRBJ2-2 once TRBV30 CAWPGIGVTGELFF TGTGCCTGGCCGGGCATAGGGGTCACCGGGGAGCTGTTTTTT
. TRBJ1-4 . TRBV6-5 CASRRIAIDEKLFF TGTGCTAGCAGACGCATTGCAATTGACGAAAAACTGTTTTTT
. TRBJ2-1 . TRBV6-2/TRBV6-3 CASSNPLEASYNEQLF TGTGCCAGCAGTAATCCCCTGGAGGCTTCCTACAATGAGCAGTTGTTC
. TRBJ2-3 . TRBV11-2 CASSWWGQLATDTLYF TGTGCCAGCAGCTGGTGGGGCCAGCTTGCGACAGATACGCTGTATTTT
. TRBJ2-5 . TRBV11-2 CAISLEAFCRAQETQYF TGTGCCATCAGCTTAGAAGCCTTCTGCAGGGCCCAAGAGACCCAGTATTTC
. TRBJ2-3 . TRBV6-1 CACTHDTQYF TGTGCCTGCACACACGATACCCAGTATTTT
. TRBJ2-3 . TRBV11-2 CAGSLGSEDRQYF TGTGCAGGCAGCTTAGGGTCGGAGGATAGGCAGTATTTT
. TRBJ2-7 . TRBV4-1 CGSSQVGYEQYF TGCGGCAGCAGCCAAGTAGGCTACGAGCAATACTTC
TRBD2 TRBJ2-1 . TRBV11-1 CASSPHEASGIGVKFF TGTGCCAGCAGCCCACACGAGGCTAGCGGGATTGGTGTGAAGTTCTTC
. TRBJ1-1 . TRBV6-5 CASSYGRLGIEAFF TGTGCCAGCAGTTACGGAAGGCTTGGGATTGAAGCTTTCTTC
. TRBJ2-1 . TRBV4-1 CASSQVGGGIGVNERFF .
. TRBJ1-1 . TRBV9 CASSVASRSEAFF TGTGCCAGCAGCGTAGCAAGTAGGTCTGAAGCTTTCTTT
TRBD2 TRBJ2-5 . TRBV5-5 CASSPPISSGYEETQYF TGTGCCAGCAGCCCCCCCATTAGTAGCGGGTACGAAGAGACCCAGTACTTC
TRBD2 TRBJ2-2 . TRBV5-1 CAGSLLTSGFVGELFF TGCGCCGGCAGCTTGCTGACTAGCGGGTTTGTCGGGGAACTGTTTTTT
. TRBJ1-2 few TRBV30 CDWRESYGYTF TGTGACTGGAGGGAGTCATATGGCTATACCTTC
. TRBJ2-7 few TRBV7-2 CASSPQSGGAICEQYF TGTGCCAGCAGCCCTCAATCCGGAGGTGCTATCTGCGAGCAGTACTTC
. TRBJ2-7 few TRBV4-1 CASSQITAYEQYF TGCGCCAGCAGCCAAATTACAGCCTACGAGCAATACTTC
. TRBJ1-4 . TRBV11-2 CASNSAGINEKLFF TGTGCCAGCAACTCAGCGGGGATTAATGAAAAACTGTTTTTT
. TRBJ1-5 . TRBV12-3/TRBV12-4 CASNLASNQPQHF TGTGCCAGTAATCTGGCCAGCAATCAACCCCAGCATTTT
. TRBJ1-2 once TRBV6-5 CASRDIIVQGPYGYTF TGTGCCAGCAGAGACATTATAGTGCAGGGGCCCTATGGCTACACCTTC
TRBD2 TRBJ2-1 . TRBV5-1 CASSLPAGGDKEQFF TGCGCCAGCAGCCTACCAGCGGGAGGGGACAAAGAGCAGTTCTTC
TRBD2 TRBJ2-5 . TRBV12-3/TRBV12-4 CTSSRTSGQETLYF TGTACCAGCAGTCGGACTAGCGGACAAGAGACCCTGTACTTC
. TRBJ1-2 . TRBV29-1 CSVDRVGESANYGYTF TGCAGCGTTGATCGGGTGGGGGAATCGGCGAACTATGGCTACACCTTC
. TRBJ2-7 . TRBV6-1 CASSERLEDYERYF TGTGCCAGCAGTGAACGTTTGGAGGACTACGAGCGGTACTTC
. TRBJ1-5 . TRBV5-1 CASRLGTLDSNQPQHF TGCGCCAGCAGGTTAGGGACTCTCGATAGTAATCAGCCCCAGCATTTT
. TRBJ1-2 . TRBV6-5 CPSSPQGNYGYTF TGTCCCAGCAGTCCGCAGGGTAACTATGGCTACACTTTC
TRBD2 TRBJ2-2 . TRBV4-1 CASSHGLAGGNTWELFF TGCGCCAGTAGCCACGGACTAGCGGGAGGCAACACCTGGGAGCTGTTTTTT
. TRBJ2-5 . TRBV20-1 CNARDSNTEETQYF TGCAATGCTAGAGATTCTAACACCGAAGAGACCCAGTACTTC
TRBD2 TRBJ2-3 . TRBV6-5 CASSHERGGRAITDTQYF TGTGCCAGCAGTCATGAAAGGGGCGGGAGGGCCATCACAGATACGCAGTATTTC
. TRBJ2-2 once TRBV29-1 CSVRMLNIGELFF TGCAGCGTCCGCATGCTGAACATTGGGGAGCTGTTTTTT
TRBD2 TRBJ2-1 . TRBV18 CAGSPTTSGIIDEQFF TGTGCCGGCTCACCGACTACTAGCGGGATTATCGATGAGCAGTTCTTC
TRBD2 TRBJ2-7 . TRBV5-1 CTSWTSGISTYEQYF TGCACCAGCTGGACTAGCGGGATCTCTACCTACGAGCAGTACTTC
. TRBJ1-1 . TRBV11-2 CASSLGRGGRNTEAYF TGTGCCAGCAGCTTAGGACGAGGCGGGAGGAACACTGAAGCTTACTTT
. TRBJ1-5 few TRBV4-1 CDSSQVTGSNQPQHF TGCGACAGCAGTCAAGTAACCGGATCCAATCAGCCCCAGCATTTT
. TRBJ2-4 . TRBV6-5 CASSGSRITKNIQYF TGTGCCAGCAGTGGCTCCCGAATAACCAAAAACATTCAGTACTTC
. TRBJ1-1 . TRBV11-2 CASSLGWPKGMNTDAFF TGTGCCAGCAGCTTAGGCTGGCCCAAGGGTATGAACACTGACGCTTTCTTT
. TRBJ2-7 . TRBV5-1 CASSLGTQLPEQYF TGCGCCAGCAGCTTGGGGACCCAGTTGCCCGAGCAGTACTTC
TRBD2 TRBJ2-2 many TRBV10-3 CAIRPGTSGITGELFF TGTGCCATCAGGCCCGGGACTAGCGGGATCACCGGGGAGCTGTTTTTT
TRBD1 TRBJ1-1 . TRBV10-3 CAITRDRANSEAFF TGTGCCATCACCAGGGACAGGGCGAACTCTGAAGCTTTCTTT
. TRBJ2-2 . TRBV6-5 CACGVSGTAGELLF TGTGCCTGCGGGGTTAGCGGGACAGCCGGGGAGCTGTTATTT
. TRBJ2-4 many TRBV29-1 CSAFPGNKNIQYF TGCAGCGCTTTCCCTGGGAACAAAAACATTCAGTACTTC
. TRBJ2-6 many TRBV20-1 CSARDGSVSGVSGANVLTF TGCAGTGCTAGAGATGGTTCGGTTTCAGGGGTCTCTGGGGCCAACGTCCTGACTTTC
. TRBJ1-2 . TRBV5-6 CASSPAGSRSSNYDCTF TGTGCCAGCAGCCCGGCAGGATCCAGGTCCTCTAACTATGACTGCACCTTC
. TRBJ2-7 . TRBV29-1 CSVQDFDDQYF TGCAGCGTTCAAGATTTCGACGACCAGTACTTC